This is a list of T cell receptor beta chains from one sample in a study of control samples from healthy donors and cancer patients. Some clones are missing from TCRdb's copy, which holds only in-frame ones; the method was immunoSEQ multiplex PCR. This table has some 120,000 clones, roughly 86% appearing once. Sequencing was done on a sample of blood. The receptors stem from a man in his sixties in good health. Both conserved end residues are part of each CDR3. Each record gives: V gene, CDR3 protein.

V gene: TRBV2
CDR3 protein: CASRSRTGESTEAFF

V gene: TRBV7-8
CDR3 protein: CASSLDPGVNQPQHF

V gene: TRBV5-1
CDR3 protein: CASSPEPTSGAYEQYF

V gene: TRBV3-1/TRBV3-2
CDR3 protein: CASSQRGSDTEAFF

V gene: TRBV28
CDR3 protein: CASSGSQGANQPQHF

V gene: TRBV28
CDR3 protein: CAIRNGGANVLTF

V gene: TRBV6-5
CDR3 protein: CASKRATEAFF

V gene: TRBV3-1/TRBV3-2
CDR3 protein: CASSQGGLGVDTQYF

V gene: TRBV7-2
CDR3 protein: CASSLTGVGYTF

V gene: TRBV4-1
CDR3 protein: CASSQSLSVVSKNIQYF

V gene: TRBV28
CDR3 protein: CASSPPVGRDTEAFF

V gene: TRBV18
CDR3 protein: CASSPRTGARDEQFF

V gene: TRBV6-5
CDR3 protein: CASSYDRGGMNTEAFF

V gene: TRBV7-2
CDR3 protein: CASSFGGAYNEQFF

V gene: TRBV18
CDR3 protein: CASSARQGGSSGNTIYF

V gene: TRBV7-3
CDR3 protein: CASSLIPSYEQYF

V gene: TRBV3-1/TRBV3-2
CDR3 protein: CASSQEAAGNTQYF

V gene: TRBV30
CDR3 protein: CAWHRGSGANVLTF

V gene: TRBV2
CDR3 protein: CASSEEGLSSYNEQFF

V gene: TRBV6-5
CDR3 protein: CASSYQGPGRYEQYF

V gene: TRBV19
CDR3 protein: CASSTRDRGRYNEQFF

V gene: TRBV10-3
CDR3 protein: CAIRRDHAADTQYF

V gene: TRBV19
CDR3 protein: CASSIQGVRTGELFF

V gene: TRBV4-3
CDR3 protein: CASSQDWQEINQPQHF

V gene: TRBV5-1
CDR3 protein: CASSLGTSGGGTDTQYF

V gene: TRBV24-1
CDR3 protein: CATSDRPGLGATNTGELFF

V gene: TRBV24-1
CDR3 protein: CATSDVQETDTQYF

V gene: TRBV10-3
CDR3 protein: CAISPGTGGEKLFF

V gene: TRBV3-1/TRBV3-2
CDR3 protein: CASSQDRLGNTYF

V gene: TRBV9
CDR3 protein: CASSVEEGLSYNEQFF

V gene: TRBV11-3
CDR3 protein: CASSYGQGERDTQYF

V gene: TRBV5-1
CDR3 protein: CASSRDTFNTGELFF

V gene: TRBV10-2
CDR3 protein: CASSESRGIERTDTQYF

V gene: TRBV2
CDR3 protein: CASSEREGASSYEQYF

V gene: TRBV27
CDR3 protein: CASSRTPGTESIYEQYF

V gene: TRBV9
CDR3 protein: CASTQGGTDTQYF

V gene: TRBV9
CDR3 protein: CASSVVDSSANGYTF

V gene: TRBV6-5
CDR3 protein: CASSSNRAGELFF

V gene: TRBV2
CDR3 protein: CASSEVETQYF

V gene: TRBV11-2
CDR3 protein: CASSSRGLSGNTIYF